These T cell receptor beta chains were read from a single sample in a study of blood T cell repertoires in COVID-19. Assay used: immunoSEQ multiplex PCR; TCRdb lists only in-frame clones, some missing. This table has over 250,000 clones, roughly 90% appearing once. The material sequenced was PBMCs or T cells enriched from blood (not recorded which). Receptors originate from a woman aged 30 to 39 who had recovered from COVID-19. CDR3s include the opening cysteine and the closing phenylalanine or tryptophan. Clone size is not always given. Where it is, it says once, few, many or a class for expanded clones.

J	size	V	length	CDR3
TRBJ1-1	NA	TRBV2	13	CASNTPGNTEAFF
TRBJ2-2	NA	TRBV5-1	14	CASSRDRGTGELFF
TRBJ2-7	NA	TRBV28	13	CASTAAFSYEQYF
TRBJ2-1	NA	TRBV11-3	15	CASSLLGGAFDEQFF
TRBJ1-2	NA	TRBV6-1	11	CASSPDYGYTF
TRBJ2-7	NA	TRBV19	15	CASSIDLGTNYEQYF
TRBJ2-1	once	TRBV3-1/TRBV3-2	14	CASSQGTAYNEQFF
TRBJ1-1	once	TRBV6-5	11	CATRLNTEAFF
TRBJ1-1	NA	TRBV7-9	15	CASSWLTGGNTEAFF
TRBJ2-2	NA	TRBV2	12	CAISRGAGELFF
TRBJ1-2	NA	TRBV9	15	CASSGTGVFNYGYTF
TRBJ2-5	NA	TRBV5-4	14	CASSLAPLGETQYF
TRBJ2-1	NA	TRBV19	13	CASGGGLYNEQFF
TRBJ2-7	NA	TRBV19	9	CASKARQYF
TRBJ1-4	few	TRBV30	15	CAWSTGGATNEKLFF
TRBJ2-3	NA	TRBV27	15	CASSSYSGGTDTQYF
TRBJ2-4	NA	TRBV4-1	14	CASSLGLLGNIQYF
TRBJ2-3	NA	TRBV6-1	15	CASSELGGDTDTQYF
TRBJ1-1	NA	TRBV28	15	CASSLADRLNTEAFF
TRBJ1-6	NA	TRBV4-3	15	CASSQDNSWKSPLHF
TRBJ2-2	NA	TRBV11-3	20	CASSLRGSGNPGFNTGELFF
TRBJ2-1	NA	TRBV6-4	16	CASSPTSKAPYNEQFF